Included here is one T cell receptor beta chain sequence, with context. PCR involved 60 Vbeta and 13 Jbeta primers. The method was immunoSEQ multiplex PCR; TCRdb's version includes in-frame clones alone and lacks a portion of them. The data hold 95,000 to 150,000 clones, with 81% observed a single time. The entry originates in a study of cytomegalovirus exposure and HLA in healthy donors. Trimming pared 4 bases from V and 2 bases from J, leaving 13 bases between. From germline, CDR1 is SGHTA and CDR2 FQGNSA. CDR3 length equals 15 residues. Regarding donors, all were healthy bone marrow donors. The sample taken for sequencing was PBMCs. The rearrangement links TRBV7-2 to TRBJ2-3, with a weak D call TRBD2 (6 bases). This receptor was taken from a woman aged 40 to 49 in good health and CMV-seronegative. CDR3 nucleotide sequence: TGTGCCAGCAGCTATCCTAGCGCCTCCACAGATACGCAGTATTTT. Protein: CASSYPSASTDTQYF.